A single count supports the clone carrying this T cell receptor beta chain. This study enrolled people aged roughly 18 to 89 from about two dozen US geographic areas. Recovered participants had two consecutive negative NP/OP PCR tests, healthcare professional clearance, or symptom resolution. The germline V gene encodes CDR1 SGDLS and CDR2 YYNGEE. V lost 4 bases, J lost 4 bases, and 13 bases stayed unmatched. The CDR3 has 18 amino acids. The data were taken from a study of blood T cell repertoires in COVID-19. Overall study context: Sites across the United States, Italy and Spain contributed samples from acute and convalescent COVID-19.

Under the authors' procedure: Amplified reference gene primers provided the basis for estimating nucleated cell counts. Clones were sequenced by immunoSEQ multiplex PCR, and TCRdb holds only the in-frame ones, with some missing. For V, J and clone size, that table is used; D and trimming come from the DNA. Among 100,000 to 150,000 clones listed, about 83% were seen once. The TCR sequence derives from a woman aged 30 to 39 who had recovered from COVID-19. The sample consisted of PBMCs or T cells enriched from blood (not recorded which). The chain is built from TRBV9 and TRBJ2-5, with 13 bases fitting TRBD2. The CDR3 nucleotides are TGTGCCAGCAGCTTAGGGACTAGCGGGGAGGTTCTGGCAGAGACCCAGTACTTC. It is translated as CASSLGTSGEVLAETQYF.